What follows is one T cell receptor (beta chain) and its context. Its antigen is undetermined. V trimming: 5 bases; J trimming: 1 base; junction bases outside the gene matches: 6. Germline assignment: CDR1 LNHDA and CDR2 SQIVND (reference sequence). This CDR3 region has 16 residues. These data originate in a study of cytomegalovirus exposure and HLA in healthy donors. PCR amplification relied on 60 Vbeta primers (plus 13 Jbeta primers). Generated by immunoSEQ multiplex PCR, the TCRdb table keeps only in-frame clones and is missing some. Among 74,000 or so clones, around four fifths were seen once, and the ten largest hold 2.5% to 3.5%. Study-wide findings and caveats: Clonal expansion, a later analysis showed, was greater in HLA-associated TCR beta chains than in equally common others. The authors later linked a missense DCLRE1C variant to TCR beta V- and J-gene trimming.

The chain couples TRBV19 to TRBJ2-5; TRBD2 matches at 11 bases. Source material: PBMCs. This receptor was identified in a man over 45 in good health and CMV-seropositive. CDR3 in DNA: TGTGCCAGTAGTCCACTAGCGGGAGCCAGCCAAGAGACCCAGTACTTC. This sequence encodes CASSPLAGASQETQYF.